This T cell receptor beta chain originates from a study of T cells in Graves' hyperthyroidism and ophthalmopathy. Germline assignment: CDR1 LNHNV and CDR2 YYDKDF (reference sequence). V gave up 0 bases and J gave up 10 bases, with 18 bases separating them. CDR3 length: 16 residues. RNA transcripts gave rise to amplified TCR beta CDR3 regions. The study used the HTBI primer set for a first-round RT-PCR of the TCR CDR3. TCRdb independently ran MiXCR on the multiplex PCR reads; one entry per CDR3 protein. This table has approximately 98,000 distinct CDR3 sequences, roughly 40% appearing once. The chain combines TRBV15 with TRBJ1-4, with no clear D. The material sequenced was peripheral blood or thyroid tissue (not recorded which). The TCR originated in a woman aged 25 to 39 with Graves' hyperthyroidism. CDR3 loop: CATSRDRAEESGKLFF. The CDR3 bases are TGTGCCACCAGCAGAGATCGGGCAGAGGAAAGTGGAAAACTGTTTTTT.